The entry that follows covers one TCR beta chain sequence. Its specificity is not known. Repertoires were generated with immunoSEQ multiplex PCR, while TCRdb's copy carries only in-frame clones and drops some. The sample lists roughly 6,000 clones, roughly 85% occurring once. The data derive from a study of graft-versus-host responses after intestinal transplantation. Study background: Following induction with anti-thymocyte globulin, all recipients were given tacrolimus and steroids for about 3 years. Notes on the study in general: Some GvH clones appeared in ileal mucosa or blood before recipient bone marrow.

Tissue processing of the graft released intraepithelial and lamina propria lymphocytes from it. The sequence was collected from a human patient who received an intestinal transplant, so some T cells may come from the graft donor. The starting material was ileum tissue, obtained roughly 300 days after intestinal transplant.

CDR3 in amino acids: CARTNRVTGANVLTF. The CDR3 DNA follows: TGTGCCAGGACGAATAGGGTGACCGGGGCCAACGTCCTGACTTTC. The rearrangement links TRBV6-1 to TRBJ2-6; D gene uncertain. Germline V gene sequence: CDR1 MNHNS, CDR2 SASEGT. Trimming pared 9 bases from V and 4 bases from J, leaving 16 bases between. This CDR3 contains 15 residues.